These T cell receptor beta chains were read from a single sample in a study of cytomegalovirus exposure and HLA in healthy donors. The table came from immunoSEQ multiplex PCR; TCRdb's copy has only in-frame clones and leaves some out. This table has about 180,000 clones, 76% appearing once. Material: PBMCs. All receptors derive from a woman aged 25 to 45 in good health and CMV-seropositive. The CDR3 runs from the conserved cysteine through the conserved F or W. D genes are given only for firm matches. The size of a clone is reported for some rows only, either as once, few or many, or as a class for expanded clones.

d_call clone_size j_call v_call cdr3_length cdr3_nt cdr3_aa
- few TRBJ1-2 TRBV6-1 13 TGTGCCAGCAGTGTAGGCAGGGAGGGTGGCTACACCTTC CASSVGREGGYTF
TRBD1 - TRBJ1-6 TRBV7-6 16 TGTGCCAGCAGCTTAGAGACAGGGGGGACTAATTCACCCCTCCACTTT CASSLETGGTNSPLHF
- - TRBJ2-1 TRBV19 13 TGTGCCGCGTCGCGCCCTTCGGGGAATGAGCAGTTCTTC CAASRPSGNEQFF
- few TRBJ2-5 TRBV7-7 14 TGTGCCAGCAGCCGAGGGGGTGGGTTGGAGACCCAGTACTTC CASSRGGGLETQYF
- many TRBJ2-1 TRBV6-5 15 TGTGCCAGCAGTTACACAACTAGCAGGATTAATGAGCAGTTCTTC CASSYTTSRINEQFF
TRBD1 few TRBJ1-4 TRBV5-4 19 TGTGCCAGCAGCTTGTTGGGGACAGGGGGCGCTGGGACTAATGAAAAACTGTTTTTT CASSLLGTGGAGTNEKLFF
- - TRBJ2-7 TRBV11-2 16 TGTGCCAGCACTGGGGGGGGGCGGGACACCTCCTACGAGCAGTACTTC CASTGGGRDTSYEQYF
- once TRBJ2-4 TRBV18 15 TGTGCCAGCTCACCACCCTCGGGGAGCAAAAACATTCAGTACTTC CASSPPSGSKNIQYF
TRBD1 - TRBJ2-3 TRBV30 16 TGTGCCTGGAGTGTACTGTCCGGGACAGGGACAGATACGCAGTATTTT CAWSVLSGTGTDTQYF
TRBD1 once TRBJ1-2 TRBV5-4 13 TGTGCCAGCAGCTTGCCCGACGAGGGGGCGCGGACCTTC CASSLPDEGARTF
TRBD2 - TRBJ2-1 TRBV27 17 TGTGCCAGCAGTTCCCCCCGGGGGGGCGGGGGGGCCCATGAGCAGTTCTTC CASSSPRGGGGAHEQFF
TRBD1 - TRBJ2-3 TRBV6-5 14 TGTGCCAGCAGTTCTGGGACAGGTGGGGATGCGCAGTATTTT CASSSGTGGDAQYF
- once TRBJ2-7 TRBV27 16 TGTGCCAGCAGTTCTCCAGTCTCGGGGAGCTCCTACGAGCAGTACTTC CASSSPVSGSSYEQYF
- - TRBJ2-5 TRBV20-1 11 TGCAGTGCTCCCCTCAGGGAGACCCAGTACTTC CSAPLRETQYF